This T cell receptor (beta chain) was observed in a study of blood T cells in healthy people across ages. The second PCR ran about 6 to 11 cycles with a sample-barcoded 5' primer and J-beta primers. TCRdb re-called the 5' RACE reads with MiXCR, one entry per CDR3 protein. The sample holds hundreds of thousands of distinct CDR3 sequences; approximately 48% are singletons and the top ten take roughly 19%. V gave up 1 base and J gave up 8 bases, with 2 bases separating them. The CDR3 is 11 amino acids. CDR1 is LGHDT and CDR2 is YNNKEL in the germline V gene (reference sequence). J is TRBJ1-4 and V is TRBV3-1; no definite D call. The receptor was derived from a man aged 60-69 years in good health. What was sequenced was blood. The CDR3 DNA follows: TGTGCCAGCAGCCAAGTCGAAAAACTGTTTTTT. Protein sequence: CASSQVEKLFF.